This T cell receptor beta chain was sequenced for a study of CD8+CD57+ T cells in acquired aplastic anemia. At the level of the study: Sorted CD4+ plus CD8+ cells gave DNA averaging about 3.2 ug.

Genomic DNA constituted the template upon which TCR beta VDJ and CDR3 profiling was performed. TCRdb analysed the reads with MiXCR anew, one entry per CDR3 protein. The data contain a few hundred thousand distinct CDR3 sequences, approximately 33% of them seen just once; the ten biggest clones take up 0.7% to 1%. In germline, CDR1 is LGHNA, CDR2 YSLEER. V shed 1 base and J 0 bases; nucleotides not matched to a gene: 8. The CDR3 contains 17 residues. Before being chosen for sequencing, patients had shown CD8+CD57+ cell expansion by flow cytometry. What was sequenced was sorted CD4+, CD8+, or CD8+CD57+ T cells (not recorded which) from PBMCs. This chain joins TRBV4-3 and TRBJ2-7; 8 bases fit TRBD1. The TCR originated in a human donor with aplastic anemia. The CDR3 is CASSQALSGGGSYEQYF. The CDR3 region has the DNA TGCGCCAGCAGCCAAGCCCTGTCAGGGGGCGGCTCCTACGAGCAGTACTTC.